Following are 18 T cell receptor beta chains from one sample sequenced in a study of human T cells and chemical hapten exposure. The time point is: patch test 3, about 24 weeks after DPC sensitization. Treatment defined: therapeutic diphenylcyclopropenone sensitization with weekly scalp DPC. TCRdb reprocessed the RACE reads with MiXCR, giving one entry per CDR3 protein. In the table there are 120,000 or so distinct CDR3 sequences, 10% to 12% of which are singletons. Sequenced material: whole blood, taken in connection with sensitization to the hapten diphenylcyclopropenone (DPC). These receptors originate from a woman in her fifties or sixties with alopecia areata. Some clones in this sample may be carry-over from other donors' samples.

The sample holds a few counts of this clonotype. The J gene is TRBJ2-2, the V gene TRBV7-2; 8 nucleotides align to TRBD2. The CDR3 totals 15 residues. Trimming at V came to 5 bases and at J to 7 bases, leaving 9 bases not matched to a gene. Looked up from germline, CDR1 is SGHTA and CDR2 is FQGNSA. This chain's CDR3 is CASSPPGRAGGELFF. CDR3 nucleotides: TGTGCCAGCAGCCCCCCCGGGAGGGCCGGCGGGGAGCTGTTTTTT.

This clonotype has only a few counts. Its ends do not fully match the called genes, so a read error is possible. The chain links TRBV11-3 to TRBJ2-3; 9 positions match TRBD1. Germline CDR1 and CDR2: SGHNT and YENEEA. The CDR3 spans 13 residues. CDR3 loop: CASSPGTGLRVDF. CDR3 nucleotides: TGTGCCAGCAGCCCGGGGACAGGGTTACGGGTAGATTTT. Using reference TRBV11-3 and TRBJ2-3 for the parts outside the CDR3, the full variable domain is EAGVVQSPRYKIIEKKQPVAFWCNPISGHNTLYWYLQNLGQGPELLIRYENEEAVDDSQLPKDRFSAERLKGVDSTLKIQPAELGDSAVYLCASSPGTGLRVDFGPGTRLTVL.

The CDR3 protein is CASSLRGWYNEQFF. In DNA form, the CDR3 reads TGTGCCAGCAGTTTACGCGGGTGGTACAATGAGCAGTTCTTC. The chain uses TRBV12-3 or TRBV12-4 and TRBJ2-1; a weak D match, TRBD2 (5 bases). The CDR3 contains 14 residues. V was clipped by 2 bases and J by 4 bases, with 9 bases between them.

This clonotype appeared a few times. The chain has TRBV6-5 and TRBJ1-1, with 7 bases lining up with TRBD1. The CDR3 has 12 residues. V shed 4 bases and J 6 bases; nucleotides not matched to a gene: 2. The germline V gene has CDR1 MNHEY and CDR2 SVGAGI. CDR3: CASSSTGSEAFF. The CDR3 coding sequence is TGTGCCAGCAGTTCGACAGGGTCTGAAGCTTTCTTT.

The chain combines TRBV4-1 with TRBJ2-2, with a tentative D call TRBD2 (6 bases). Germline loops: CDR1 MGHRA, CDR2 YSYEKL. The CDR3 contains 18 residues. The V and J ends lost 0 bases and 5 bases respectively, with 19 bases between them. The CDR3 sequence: CASSQDMGGDGGTGELFF. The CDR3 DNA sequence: TGCGCCAGCAGCCAAGATATGGGCGGGGACGGCGGGACCGGGGAGCTGTTTTTT.

The CDR3 bases are TGTGCCAGCAGCCCACAGGGGGAGTTGTCCTACGAGCAGTACTTC. It yields the protein CASSPQGELSYEQYF. V is TRBV9 and J is TRBJ2-7, with 8 bases fitting TRBD1. The germline V gene has CDR1 SGDLS and CDR2 YYNGEE. This CDR3 is built from 15 residues. The trim removed 4 bases at V and 1 base at J, leaving 7 bases unmatched.

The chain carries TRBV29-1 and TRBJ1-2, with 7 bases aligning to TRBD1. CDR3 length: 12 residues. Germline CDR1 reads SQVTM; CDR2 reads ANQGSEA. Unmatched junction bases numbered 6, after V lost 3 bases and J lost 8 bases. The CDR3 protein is CSVEMAGGGYTF. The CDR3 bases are TGCAGCGTTGAGATGGCAGGGGGGGGCTACACCTTC.

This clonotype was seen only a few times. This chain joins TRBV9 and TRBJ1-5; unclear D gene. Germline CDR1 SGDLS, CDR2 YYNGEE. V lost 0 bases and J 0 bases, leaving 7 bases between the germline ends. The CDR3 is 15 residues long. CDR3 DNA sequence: TGTGCCAGCAGCGTAGACGGCACTAGCAATCAGCCCCAGCATTTT. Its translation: CASSVDGTSNQPQHF. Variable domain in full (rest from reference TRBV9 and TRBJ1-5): DSGVTQTPKHLITATGQRVTLRCSPRSGDLSVYWYQQSLDQGLQFLIQYYNGEERAKGNILERFSAQQFPDLHSELNLSSLELGDSALYFCASSVDGTSNQPQHFGDGTRLSIL.

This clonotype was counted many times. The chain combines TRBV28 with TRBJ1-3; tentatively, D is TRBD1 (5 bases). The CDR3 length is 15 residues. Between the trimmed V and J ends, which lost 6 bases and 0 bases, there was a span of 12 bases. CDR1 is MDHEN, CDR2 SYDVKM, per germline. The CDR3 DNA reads TGTGCCAGCAGCGCCGGGACTAGCTCTGGAAACACCATATATTTT. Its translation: CASSAGTSSGNTIYF. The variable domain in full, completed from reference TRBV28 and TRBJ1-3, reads DVKVTQSSRYLVKRTGEKVFLECVQDMDHENMFWYRQDPGLGLRLIYFSYDVKMKEKGDIPEGYSVSREKKERFSLILESASTNQTSMYLCASSAGTSSGNTIYFGEGSWLTVV.

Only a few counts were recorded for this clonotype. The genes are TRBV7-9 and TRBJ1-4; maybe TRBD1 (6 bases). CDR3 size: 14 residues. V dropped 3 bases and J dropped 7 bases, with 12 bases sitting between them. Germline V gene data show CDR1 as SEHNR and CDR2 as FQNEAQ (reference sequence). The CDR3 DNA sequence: TGTGCCAGCAGCTTTATCGGGGGCGGTGAAAAACTGTTTTTT. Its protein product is CASSFIGGGEKLFF.

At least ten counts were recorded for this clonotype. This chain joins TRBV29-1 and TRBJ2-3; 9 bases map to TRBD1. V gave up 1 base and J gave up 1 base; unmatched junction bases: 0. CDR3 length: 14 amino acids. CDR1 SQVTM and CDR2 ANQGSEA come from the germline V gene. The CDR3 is CSVEGTGGTDTQYF. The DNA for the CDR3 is TGCAGCGTTGAAGGGACAGGGGGCACAGATACGCAGTATTTT.

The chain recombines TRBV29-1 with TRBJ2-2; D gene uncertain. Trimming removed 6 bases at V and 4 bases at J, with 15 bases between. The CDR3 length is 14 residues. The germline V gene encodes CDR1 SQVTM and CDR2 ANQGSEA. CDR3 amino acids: CSVSSPPGTGELFF. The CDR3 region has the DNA TGCAGCGTCTCGTCCCCCCCCGGCACCGGGGAGCTGTTTTTT.

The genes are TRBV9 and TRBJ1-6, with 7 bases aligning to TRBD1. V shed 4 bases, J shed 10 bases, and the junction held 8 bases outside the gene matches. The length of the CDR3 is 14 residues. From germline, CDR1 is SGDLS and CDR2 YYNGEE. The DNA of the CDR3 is TGTGCCAGCAGCCCGGGGACAGCAGGCTCACCCCTCCACTTT. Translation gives CASSPGTAGSPLHF.

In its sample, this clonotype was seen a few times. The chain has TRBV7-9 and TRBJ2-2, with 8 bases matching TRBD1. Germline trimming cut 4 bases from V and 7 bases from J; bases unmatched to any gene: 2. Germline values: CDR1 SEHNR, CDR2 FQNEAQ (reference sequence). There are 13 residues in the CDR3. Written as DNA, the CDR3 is TGTGCCAGCAGCTCCGGACAGGGCGGGGAGCTGTTTTTT. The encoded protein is CASSSGQGGELFF.

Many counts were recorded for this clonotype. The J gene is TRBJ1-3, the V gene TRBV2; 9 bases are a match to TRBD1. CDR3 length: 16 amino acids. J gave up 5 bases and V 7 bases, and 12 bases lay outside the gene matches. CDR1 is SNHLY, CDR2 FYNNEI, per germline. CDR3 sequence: CASTAWMGTGRNTIYF. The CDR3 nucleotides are TGTGCCAGCACCGCCTGGATGGGGACAGGGCGAAACACCATATATTTT.

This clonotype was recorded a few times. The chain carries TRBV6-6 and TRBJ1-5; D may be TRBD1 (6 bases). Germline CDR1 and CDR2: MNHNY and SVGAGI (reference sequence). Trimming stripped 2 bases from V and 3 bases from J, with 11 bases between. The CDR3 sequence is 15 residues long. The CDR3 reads CASSYVQGFNQPQHF. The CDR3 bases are TGTGCCAGCAGTTACGTACAGGGCTTCAATCAGCCCCAGCATTTT.

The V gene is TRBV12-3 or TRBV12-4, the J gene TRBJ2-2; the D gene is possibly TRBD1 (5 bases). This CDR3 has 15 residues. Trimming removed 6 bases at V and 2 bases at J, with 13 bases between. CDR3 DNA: TGTGCCAGCAGGGACGAAGGGGTAAACACCGGGGAGCTGTTTTTT. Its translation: CASRDEGVNTGELFF.

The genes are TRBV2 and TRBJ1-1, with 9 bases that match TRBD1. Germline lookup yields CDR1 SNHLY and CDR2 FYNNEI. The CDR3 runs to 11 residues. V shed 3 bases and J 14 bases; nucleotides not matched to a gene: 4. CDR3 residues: CASSEGQGEFF. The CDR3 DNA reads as TGTGCCAGCAGTGAGGGACAGGGTGAATTCTTT.